These T cell receptor beta chains were read from a single sample in a study of cytomegalovirus exposure and HLA in healthy donors. Only in-frame clones appear in the TCRdb table, and some are missing; sequencing was by immunoSEQ multiplex PCR. The sample lists some 93,000 clones; approximately 80% were seen once. The specimen sequenced was PBMCs. The receptors originated from a man over 45 in good health and CMV-seronegative. Each CDR3 is given with its conserved first and last residue.

V gene	CDR3 length	J gene	CDR3 protein
TRBV2	15	TRBJ1-5	CASSSLTRSNQPQHF
TRBV7-3	16	TRBJ2-2	CASSPVDKGATGELFF
TRBV6-4	15	TRBJ1-5	CASSPGTGRNQPQHF
TRBV19	13	TRBJ2-7	CASSKAVLYEQYF
TRBV7-9	14	TRBJ2-1	CASSSTGGGNEQFF
TRBV28	15	TRBJ2-5	CASSLAGQAQETQYF
TRBV9	15	TRBJ2-7	CASSVAPTENYEQYF
TRBV29-1	13	TRBJ2-1	CSVDRQGQGEQFF
TRBV2	13	TRBJ1-1	CASQDRGHTEAFF
TRBV18	15	TRBJ2-1	CASSGGTGTRNEQFF
TRBV5-1	16	TRBJ2-2	CASSGNGLAVGGELFF
TRBV6-4	15	TRBJ2-1	CASSVASGTYNEQFF
TRBV6-1	15	TRBJ1-2	CASRGDRGLHYGYTF
TRBV6-6	15	TRBJ2-2	CASSLGGRAQGELFF
TRBV7-2	16	TRBJ2-5	CASSPGGLAGRETQYF
TRBV28	13	TRBJ1-2	CASSSGTPYGYTF
TRBV10-3	17	TRBJ2-1	CAISDDRQGFYYNEQFF
TRBV9	16	TRBJ2-5	CASSVAGTGRQETQYF
TRBV28	14	TRBJ1-2	CASSLDGQICGYTF
TRBV27	12	TRBJ1-6	CASSNFNSPLHF
TRBV5-1	15	TRBJ2-5	CASSPDELSSGAQYF
TRBV4-3	14	TRBJ1-2	CASSQDQGNYGYTF
TRBV28	15	TRBJ2-7	CASLTSGQGSFEQYF
TRBV28	15	TRBJ2-2	CASSLTGVNTGELFF
TRBV5-1	14	TRBJ2-1	CASNPVGQNNEQFF
TRBV2	15	TRBJ2-3	CASSPTSGYTDTQYF
TRBV7-2	11	TRBJ1-1	CASSSSTEAFF
TRBV27	15	TRBJ1-2	CASSLMRDRVYGYTF
TRBV15	19	TRBJ2-3	CATSRGGLAGTFNPDTQYF
TRBV19	12	TRBJ2-7	CASSIRGTEQYF
TRBV4-1	16	TRBJ2-7	CASSQRASSGTYEQYF
TRBV5-4	12	TRBJ2-3	CASSLSTDTQYF
TRBV6-5	15	TRBJ2-3	CASSPGGGREDTQYF
TRBV7-9	14	TRBJ2-1	CASSSTTTDNEQFF
TRBV9	15	TRBJ1-5	CASSVGRANNQPQHF
TRBV5-4	14	TRBJ2-7	CASSPGVATGEQYF
TRBV2	14	TRBJ2-7	CASQLPDRAYEQYF
TRBV28	19	TRBJ2-1	CASSFLGLAGQSSYNEQFF
TRBV7-2	12	TRBJ2-3	CASSLLEDTQYF
TRBV28	14	TRBJ2-7	CASSQPGQRYEQYF
TRBV7-7	15	TRBJ2-7	CASSPGPGQGYEQYF
TRBV5-1	15	TRBJ2-2	CASSLVQGNTGELFF
TRBV10-3	15	TRBJ2-2	CAISTGTENTGELFF
TRBV10-3	14	TRBJ2-1	CATGTSGSYNEQFF
TRBV9	13	TRBJ2-7	CASSVSGGNEQYF
TRBV11-2	14	TRBJ2-1	CASSLNRIDNEQFF
TRBV7-3	14	TRBJ2-2	CASSLSRESGELFF
TRBV28	13	TRBJ2-7	CASRSGQLDEQYF
TRBV5-6	14	TRBJ2-7	CASSLERGSYEQYF
TRBV9	16	TRBJ2-3	CASSVGGTASTDTQYF
TRBV5-1	15	TRBJ1-2	CASSLGWGENYGYTF
TRBV27	17	TRBJ2-5	CASSFGTSGRASETQYF
TRBV6-5	15	TRBJ1-1	CASSYSRTGHTEAFF
TRBV5-1	14	NA	CASSPRGMGDEQYF